This entry lists 7 T cell receptor beta chains sequenced from one sample in a study of OX40 agonist ivuxolimab in advanced cancers. TCRdb's copy holds only in-frame clones and misses some; the assay was immunoSEQ multiplex PCR. The top ten hold 4% of the sample, which has more than 60,000 clones, less than 85% seen once. Sequenced material: CD4+ or CD8+ T cells sorted from blood, taken in a trial of the OX40 agonist ivuxolimab. Receptor source: an adult with an advanced solid tumor such as melanoma, head and neck, liver or kidney cancer.

V is TRBV13 and J is TRBJ1-1, with D maybe TRBD1 (5 bases). The CDR3 consists of 15 residues. The germline V gene has CDR1 PRHDT and CDR2 FYEKMQ (reference sequence). V lost 5 bases to trimming and J lost 3 bases, with 16 bases between them. Here the CDR3 DNA reads TGTGCCAGCAGCACACGAGGAGGGGCCCACACTGAAGCTTTCTTT. Its protein is CASSTRGGAHTEAFF.

The chain carries TRBV23-1 and TRBJ1-1; D gene uncertain. TRBV23-1 is labeled an ORF, and its function is uncertain. V lost 0 bases and J lost 7, with 12 bases in between. The CDR3 consists of 14 residues. In DNA, the CDR3 is TGCGCCAGCAGTCAATCGAGCGAATCACGTGAAGCTTTCTTT. It translates to CASSQSSESREAFF.

The chain joins TRBV7-9 to TRBJ1-5; D may be TRBD1 (5 bases). Deletions cut 0 bases from V and 0 bases from J, with 12 bases between. The CDR3 runs 17 residues. Per the germline V gene, CDR1 is SEHNR and CDR2 is FQNEAQ (reference sequence). The CDR3 reads CASSLARVPDSNQPQHF. The CDR3 DNA reads TGTGCCAGCAGCTTAGCCAGGGTTCCGGATAGCAATCAGCCCCAGCATTTT. Full variable domain (rest looked up from reference TRBV7-9 and TRBJ1-5): DTGVSQNPRHKITKRGQNVTFRCDPISEHNRLYWYRQTLGQGPEFLTYFQNEAQLEKSRLLSDRFSAERPKGSFSTLEIQRTEQGDSAMYLCASSLARVPDSNQPQHFGDGTRLSIL.

V usage is TRBV9 and J usage is TRBJ1-1; D is unresolved. CDR3 length: 14 residues. V lost 0 bases and J lost 1, with 7 bases in between. The germline gives CDR1 SGDLS, CDR2 YYNGEE. CDR3 nucleotide sequence: TGTGCCAGCAGCGTAGCCGGGAAGAACACTGAAGCTTTCTTT. Translation: CASSVAGKNTEAFF.

The rearrangement joins TRBV6-5 to TRBJ1-2; D not resolved. The germline V gene encodes CDR1 MNHEY and CDR2 SVGAGI. The germline V and J ends were trimmed by 0 bases and 4 bases, with 6 bases remaining between them. CDR3 length: 13 amino acids. CDR3 protein: CASSYSHLYGYTF. Here the CDR3 DNA reads TGTGCCAGCAGTTACTCGCACCTCTATGGCTACACCTTC.

V is TRBV4-2 and J is TRBJ1-1; the D gene is possibly TRBD1 (5 bases). Germline V gene sequence: CDR1 LGHNA, CDR2 YNFKEQ. The CDR3 is made up of 14 amino acids. Trimming took off 0 bases at V and 5 bases at J, with 10 bases between the two ends. The chain's CDR3 is CASSQDRWGTEAFF. Written as DNA, the CDR3 is TGTGCCAGCAGCCAAGATCGGTGGGGGACTGAAGCTTTCTTT.

The chain combines TRBV6-7 with TRBJ2-2; possible D gene TRBD2, 6 bases. TRBV6-7 is labeled an ORF, and its function is uncertain. This CDR3 spans 12 amino acids. Trimming took 6 bases from V and 8 from J, leaving 10 bases between them. In nucleotides, the CDR3 is TGTGCCAGCAGATCCCGGGGGGGGGAGCTGTTTTTT. It codes for CASRSRGGELFF.